The 7 T cell receptor beta chains given below trace back to one sample, sequenced in a study of blood T cell repertoires in COVID-19. Some clones are missing from TCRdb's copy, which holds only in-frame ones; the method was immunoSEQ multiplex PCR. The sample consists of some 120,000 clones, over 85% of them appearing once. Sequenced: peripheral blood. These receptors originate from a middle-aged man with active COVID-19.

The chain couples TRBV6-5 to TRBJ1-6; 9 nucleotides match TRBD1. V trimming: 6 bases; J trimming: 9 bases; junction bases outside the gene matches: 6. The CDR3 runs to 14 residues. Germline V gene data show CDR1 as MNHEY and CDR2 as SVGAGI. CDR3 nucleotides: TGTGCCAGCAGACTCAGACAGGGGGGTTCACCCCTCCACTTT. Its translation is CASRLRQGGSPLHF.

The chain has TRBV10-1 and TRBJ2-5, with 9 bases aligning to TRBD2. Germline values: CDR1 WNHNN, CDR2 SYGVQD (reference sequence). V lost 6 bases and J lost 3; bases outside the gene matches: 11. CDR3 length: 16 residues. The CDR3 region has the DNA TGCGCCAGCAGCCCCGGGACTAGCTACCTTGAAGAGACCCAGTACTTC. It encodes CASSPGTSYLEETQYF.

The rearrangement uses TRBV11-2 and TRBJ2-1; TRBD2 agrees at 7 bases. V shed 3 bases, J shed 0 bases, and the junction held 5 bases outside the gene matches. Germline CDR1 and CDR2: SGHAT and FQNNGV. CDR3 length: 16 residues. CDR3 in DNA: TGTGCCAGCAGCTTCCCGGGACTAAGCTCCTACAATGAGCAGTTCTTC. It translates to CASSFPGLSSYNEQFF.

This chain links TRBV29-1 with TRBJ1-1, with unresolved D. The CDR3 is made up of 14 amino acids. In germline, CDR1 is SQVTM, CDR2 ANQGSEA. The V gene lost 1 base and the J gene lost 4 bases, with 13 bases spanning the gap. The CDR3 spells CSVEGARRSTEAFF. CDR3 coding DNA: TGCAGCGTTGAAGGCGCTCGGAGGAGCACTGAAGCTTTCTTT.

The V gene is TRBV5-6, the J gene TRBJ2-3, with TRBD1 matching 9 bases. The CDR3 runs 16 residues. V lost 2 bases, J lost 0 bases, and 4 bases stayed unmatched. Germline assignment: CDR1 SGHDT and CDR2 YYEEEE. The CDR3 spells CASSFGTGTSTDTQYF. CDR3 DNA sequence: TGTGCCAGCAGCTTCGGGACAGGGACTAGCACAGATACGCAGTATTTT.

The chain employs TRBV7-7 and TRBJ2-5, with D possibly being TRBD1 (6 bases). The CDR3 loop spans 13 amino acids. Trimming removed 4 bases from V and 4 bases from J, with 10 bases in between. Germline V gene data show CDR1 as SSHAT and CDR2 as FNYEAQ (reference sequence). The CDR3 is CASSSSGVETQYF. DNA of the CDR3: TGTGCCAGCAGCTCCTCAGGGGTAGAGACCCAGTACTTC.

V usage is TRBV2 and J usage is TRBJ1-2; TRBD1 agrees at 8 bases. The CDR3 runs 13 residues. The J segment lost 8 bases and the V segment lost 2 bases, leaving 4 bases of the junction unmatched. From germline, CDR1 is SNHLY and CDR2 FYNNEI. The chain's CDR3 is CASSEQQGVGYTF. CDR3 bases: TGTGCCAGCAGTGAACAACAGGGGGTCGGCTACACCTTC.